Included here is one T cell receptor (beta chain) sequence, with context. The antigen is unknown. Using viral peptide pools, the ViraFEST assay grew out antigen-specific CD4+ T cells prior to sequencing. The authors isolated CD4+ T cells after 10 days of culture. A PCR test confirmed that the person had SARS-CoV-2 infection between March and December 2020. The CDR3 extends over 13 amino acids. V was clipped by 10 bases and J by 5 bases; unmatched bases: 6. The germline V gene has CDR1 ENHRY and CDR2 SYGVKD. The entry originates in a study of vaccination effects on CD4 cells after COVID-19. For the study at large: The cohort was immunized with two doses of either the BNT162b2 or mRNA-1273 vaccine. A couple of convalescent patients each provided a sample, at 16 days and at one week before vaccination.

The table came from immunoSEQ multiplex PCR; TCRdb's copy has only in-frame clones and leaves some out. The sample records about 70,000 clones, around 72% being singletons. The source is a human donor who had a prior SARS-CoV-2 infection. The chain is built from TRBV10-3 and TRBJ2-7; TRBD1 agrees at 12 bases. Sequences were derived from CD4+ T cells from PBMCs cultured with HIV peptides, sampled before COVID-19 vaccination. Stated subset: HIV-1 Nef peptide pool negative control/reference culture. The CDR3 DNA sequence: TGTGCCACCCTGGGACAGGGGGCCCACGAGCAGTACTTC. Residues: CATLGQGAHEQYF.